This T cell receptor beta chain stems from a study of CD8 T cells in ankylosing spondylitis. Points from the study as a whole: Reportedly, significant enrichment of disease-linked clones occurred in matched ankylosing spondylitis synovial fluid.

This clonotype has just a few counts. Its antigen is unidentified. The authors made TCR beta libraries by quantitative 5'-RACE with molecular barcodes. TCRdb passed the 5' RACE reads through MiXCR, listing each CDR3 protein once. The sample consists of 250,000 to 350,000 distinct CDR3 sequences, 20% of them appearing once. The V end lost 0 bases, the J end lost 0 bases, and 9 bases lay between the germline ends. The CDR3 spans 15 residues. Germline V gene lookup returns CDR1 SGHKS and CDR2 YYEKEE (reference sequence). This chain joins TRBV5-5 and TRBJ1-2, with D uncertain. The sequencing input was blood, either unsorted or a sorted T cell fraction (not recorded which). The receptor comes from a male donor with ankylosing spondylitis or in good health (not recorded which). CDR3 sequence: CASSLAFGPNYGYTF. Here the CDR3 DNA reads TGTGCCAGCAGCTTGGCCTTTGGTCCTAACTATGGCTACACCTTC.